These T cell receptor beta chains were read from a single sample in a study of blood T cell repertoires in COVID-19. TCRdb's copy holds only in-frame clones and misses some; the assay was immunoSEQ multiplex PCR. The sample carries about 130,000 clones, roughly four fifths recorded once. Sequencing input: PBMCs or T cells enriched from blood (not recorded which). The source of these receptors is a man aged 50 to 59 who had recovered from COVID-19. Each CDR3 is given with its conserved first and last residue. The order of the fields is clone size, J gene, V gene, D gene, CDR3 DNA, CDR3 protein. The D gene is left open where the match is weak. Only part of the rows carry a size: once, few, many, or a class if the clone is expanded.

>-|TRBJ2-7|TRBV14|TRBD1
TGTGCCAGCAGCCATTATCCGGGACAGACAAACGAGCAGTACTTC
CASSHYPGQTNEQYF
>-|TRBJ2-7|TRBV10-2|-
TGCGCCAGCACCGGAGGGAACAGTATTGGGTACGAGCAGTACTTC
CASTGGNSIGYEQYF
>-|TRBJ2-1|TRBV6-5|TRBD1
TGTGCCAGCAGTTACGGACAGGGGAGGGGTAATGAGCAGTTCTTC
CASSYGQGRGNEQFF
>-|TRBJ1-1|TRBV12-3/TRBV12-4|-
TGTGCCAGCAGTCAGTACACTGAAGCTTTCTTT
CASSQYTEAFF
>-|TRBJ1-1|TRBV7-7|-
TGTGCTAGCAGCTTAAACGAGGAGACTGAAGCTTTCTTT
CASSLNEETEAFF
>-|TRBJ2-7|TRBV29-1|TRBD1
TGCAGCGTTGGGGTCTACGGGACAGTCCCCCCGAGCGAGCAGTACTTC
CSVGVYGTVPPSEQYF
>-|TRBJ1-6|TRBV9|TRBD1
TGTGCCAGCAGCGCACGGACAGGGGGTGATTCACCCCTCCACTTT
CASSARTGGDSPLHF
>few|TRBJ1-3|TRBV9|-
TGTGCCAGCAGCGTAGTACAGACTGGAAACACCATATATTTT
CASSVVQTGNTIYF
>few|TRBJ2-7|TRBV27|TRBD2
TGTGCCAGCAGTCCCTCAGCCGGGACTAGCGGTAATTTCTCCTACGAGCAGTACTTC
CASSPSAGTSGNFSYEQYF
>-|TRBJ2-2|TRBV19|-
TGTGCCAGTAGTACCAGACAACTCGAACGCACCGGGGAGCTGTTTTTT
CASSTRQLERTGELFF
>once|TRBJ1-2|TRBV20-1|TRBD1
TGCAGTGCGCGGACAGGGAGCGGCTACACCTTC
CSARTGSGYTF
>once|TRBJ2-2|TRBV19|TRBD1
TGTGCCAGTAGTCCCCGGGACAGGAACACCGGGGAGCTGTTTTTT
CASSPRDRNTGELFF
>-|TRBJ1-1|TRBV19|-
TGTGCCAGTAGCCACGGCGGGGTTACTGAAGCTTTCTTT
CASSHGGVTEAFF
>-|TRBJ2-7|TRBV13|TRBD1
TGTGCCAGCAGCCCAGACAGACAGGGGTCTTCCTACGAGCAGTACTTC
CASSPDRQGSSYEQYF
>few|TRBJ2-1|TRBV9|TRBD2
TGTGCCAGCAGCGTTGGGACTAGCGGGGGGGGCGAGGAGCAGTTCTTC
CASSVGTSGGGEEQFF
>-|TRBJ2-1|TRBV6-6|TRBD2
TGTGCCAGCAGTTCCGGACTAGCGGGTTCCTACAATGAGCAGTTCTTC
CASSSGLAGSYNEQFF
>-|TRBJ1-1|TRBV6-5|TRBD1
TGTGCCAGCAGCCACCGACAGGGTTTAGGAACTGAAGCTTTCTTT
CASSHRQGLGTEAFF
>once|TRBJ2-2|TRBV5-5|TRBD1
TGTGCCAGCATCCCCGGGACAGGGAACACCGGGGAGCTGTTTTTT
CASIPGTGNTGELFF
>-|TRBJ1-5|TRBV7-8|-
TGTGCCAGCAGCCAGAGACAGAGAAGTGGCAATCAGCCCCAGCATTTT
CASSQRQRSGNQPQHF
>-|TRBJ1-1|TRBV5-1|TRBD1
TGCGCCAGCAGCTTGGCCCCATCCCGGGACAGGGGGCGAAACACTGAAGCTTTCTTT
CASSLAPSRDRGRNTEAFF
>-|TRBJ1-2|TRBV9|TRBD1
TGTGCCAGCAGGGCCGGGACAGGTAGGGATGGCTACACCTTC
CASRAGTGRDGYTF
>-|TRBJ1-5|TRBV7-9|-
TGTGCCAGCAGCTCAGGAGGGAGGCGCAATCAGCCCCAGCATTTT
CASSSGGRRNQPQHF
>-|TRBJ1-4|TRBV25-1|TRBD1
TGTGCCAGCAGTGAGTGGACAGGCGGGGTAAAACCAGAAAAACTGTTTTTT
CASSEWTGGVKPEKLFF
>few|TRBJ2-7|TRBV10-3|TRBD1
TGTGCCATCAGTGAGGGGACAGCAGGTGAGCAGTACTTC
CAISEGTAGEQYF
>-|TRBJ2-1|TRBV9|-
TGTGCCAGCAGCGTAGATGGCCAATCCTACAATGAGCAGTTCTTC
CASSVDGQSYNEQFF
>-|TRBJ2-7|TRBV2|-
TGTGCCAGCAGTGAATACAGGGTGGAGCAGTACTTC
CASSEYRVEQYF
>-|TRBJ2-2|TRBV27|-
TGTGCCAGCAGGGGCCCGAAACAGGGCCTGGAACCACCGAACACCGGGGAGCTGTTTTTT
CASRGPKQGLEPPNTGELFF
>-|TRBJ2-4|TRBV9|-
TGTGCCAGCAGCGCCCAACCGGGAATTCAGTACTTC
CASSAQPGIQYF
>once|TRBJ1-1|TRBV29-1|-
TGCAGCGCTACCAAACAGGGAAACACTGAAGCTTTCTTT
CSATKQGNTEAFF
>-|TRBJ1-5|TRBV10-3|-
TGTGCCATCAGTGAGGCAGACAGAGGACATCAGCCCCAGCATTTT
CAISEADRGHQPQHF
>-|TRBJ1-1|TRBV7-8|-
TGTGCCAGCAGCTTAGCCGTGGCTGGGAGGAACACTGAAGCTTTCTTT
CASSLAVAGRNTEAFF
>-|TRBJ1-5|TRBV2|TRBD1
TGTGCCAGCGGGGCGCGGACAGGGGGCAATCAGCCCCAGCATTTT
CASGARTGGNQPQHF
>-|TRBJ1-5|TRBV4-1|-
TGCGCCAGCAGCCAAGTGCCCGGGGGCAATCAGCCCCAGCATTTT
CASSQVPGGNQPQHF
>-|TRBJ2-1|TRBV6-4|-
TGTGCCAGCAGTGACTCTAGCGTGTCGGCTGAGCAGTTCTTC
CASSDSSVSAEQFF
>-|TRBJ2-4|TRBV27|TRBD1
TGTGCCAGCAGTCGCGCAGGGGGCGTTGGAAACATTCAGTACTTC
CASSRAGGVGNIQYF